These T cell receptor beta chains were read from a single sample in a study of shared clonotypes between healthy human individuals. Method: immunoSEQ multiplex PCR; TCRdb's copy keeps in-frame clones and lacks some. The sample lists about 2.2 million clones; around 93% were seen once. What was sequenced was naive CD8+ T cells from PBMCs. All receptors derive from a man younger than 30 in good health. Some clones in this sample may be carry-over from other donors' samples. The CDR3 runs from the conserved cysteine through the conserved F or W. A D gene is named only where the DNA matches it firmly. Clone size is shown for a subset of rows, as once, few, many or a class of expanded clone.

d_gene,len,v_gene,abundance,j_gene,CDR3nt,CDR3aa
NA,13,TRBV9,NA,TRBJ2-3,TGTGCCAGCAGCTCCTGGGGTACAGATACGCAGTATTTT,CASSSWGTDTQYF
NA,14,TRBV5-6,NA,TRBJ2-1,TGTGCCAGCAGCCCCGGAGCAGGCTACAATGAGCAGTTCTTC,CASSPGAGYNEQFF
NA,15,TRBV28,NA,TRBJ1-3,TGTGCCAGCAGTTCCGAGGGTAGCTCTGGAAACACCATATATTTT,CASSSEGSSGNTIYF
TRBD2,15,TRBV19,NA,TRBJ2-1,TGTGCCAGTAGTATCTTTTTAGCGGGAGGCAATGAGCAGTTCTTC,CASSIFLAGGNEQFF
NA,11,TRBV25-1,few,TRBJ2-2,TGTGCCAGCAGTGGGGCCGGGGAGCTGTTTTTT,CASSGAGELFF
TRBD2,18,TRBV7-2,NA,TRBJ2-5,TGTGCCAGCAGCCCAGGTACTAGCGGGAGGGCAGGGAAAGAGACCCAGTACTTC,CASSPGTSGRAGKETQYF
NA,21,TRBV9,NA,TRBJ2-6,TGTGCCAGCAGCGTAGAGCAGGGGGGGTTGACCCCCTGGTCTGGGGCCAACGTCCTGACTTTC,CASSVEQGGLTPWSGANVLTF
NA,13,TRBV7-3,NA,TRBJ1-1,TGTGCCAGCAGCTTGGGGGAGAACACTGAAGCTTTCTTT,CASSLGENTEAFF
NA,18,TRBV4-2,NA,TRBJ2-5,TGTGCCAGCAGCCAAGATAACGCAGGGACGGAGGGGGTGCAGACCCAGTACTTC,CASSQDNAGTEGVQTQYF
NA,12,TRBV7-6,NA,TRBJ2-2,TGTGCCAGCAGCTCGGGGGTAAAGGAGCTGTTTTTT,CASSSGVKELFF
NA,13,TRBV10-2,NA,TRBJ1-1,TGCGCCAGCAGAAGGGACGGCTACACTGAAGCTTTCTTT,CASRRDGYTEAFF
TRBD1,15,TRBV4-3,NA,TRBJ1-1,TGCGCCAGCAGCCAAGATCCAGGGGGCGGCCCCCCAGCTTTCTTT,CASSQDPGGGPPAFF
NA,12,TRBV28,NA,TRBJ2-3,TGTGCCAGCGGGACGGGCACAGATACGCAGTATTTT,CASGTGTDTQYF
NA,13,TRBV6-1,few,TRBJ1-1,TGTGCCAGCAGTGAAGGGGTGGGGTCTGAAGCTTTCTTT,CASSEGVGSEAFF
NA,13,TRBV7-9,NA,TRBJ2-7,TGTGCCAGCAGCTTTCACAGGACCTACGAGCAGTACTTC,CASSFHRTYEQYF
TRBD2,17,TRBV4-1,NA,TRBJ2-7,TGCGCCAGCAGCCAAGAGCCCCAACTAGCGGGAGGCCACGAGCAGTACTTC,CASSQEPQLAGGHEQYF
NA,13,TRBV19,once,TRBJ2-1,TGTGCCAGTAGTGAATGGGAGTACAATGAGCAGTTCTTC,CASSEWEYNEQFF
NA,15,TRBV23-1,NA,TRBJ2-1,TGCGCCAGCAGTCTAGGGGGGAGGGCCAACAATGAGCAGTTCTTC,CASSLGGRANNEQFF
TRBD2,18,TRBV7-9,NA,TRBJ2-5,TGTGCCAGCAGGCCCCTGGAGTTAGCGGGAGGGCCGGGGGAGACCCAGTACTTC,CASRPLELAGGPGETQYF
TRBD1,14,TRBV12-5,few,TRBJ1-5,TGTGCTAGTGCCCCGGACAGGGGGACTCAGCCCCAGCATTTT,CASAPDRGTQPQHF
NA,15,TRBV9,NA,TRBJ1-1,TGTGCCAGCAGCCCAGATGGGGCCGTGAACACTGAAGCTTTCTTT,CASSPDGAVNTEAFF
NA,14,TRBV7-9,NA,TRBJ2-5,TGTGCCAGCAGCTTAGAAGGGACACCAGAGACCCAGTACTTC,CASSLEGTPETQYF
TRBD2,15,TRBV7-9,NA,TRBJ2-1,TGTGCCAGCAGCTTAGAAGGGACTAGCTTGAATGAGCAGTTCTTC,CASSLEGTSLNEQFF
NA,13,TRBV27,NA,TRBJ2-7,TGTGCCAGCAGTTTATTTCCTGAGAACGAGCAGTACTTC,CASSLFPENEQYF
TRBD2,14,TRBV11-2,NA,TRBJ2-7,TGTGCCAGCAGCCCGGTTAGCGGGGCCTACGAGCAGTACTTC,CASSPVSGAYEQYF
TRBD2,14,TRBV7-9,NA,TRBJ2-7,TGTGCCAGCAGCTTAGGAGGACTAGCATCCGAGCAGTACTTC,CASSLGGLASEQYF